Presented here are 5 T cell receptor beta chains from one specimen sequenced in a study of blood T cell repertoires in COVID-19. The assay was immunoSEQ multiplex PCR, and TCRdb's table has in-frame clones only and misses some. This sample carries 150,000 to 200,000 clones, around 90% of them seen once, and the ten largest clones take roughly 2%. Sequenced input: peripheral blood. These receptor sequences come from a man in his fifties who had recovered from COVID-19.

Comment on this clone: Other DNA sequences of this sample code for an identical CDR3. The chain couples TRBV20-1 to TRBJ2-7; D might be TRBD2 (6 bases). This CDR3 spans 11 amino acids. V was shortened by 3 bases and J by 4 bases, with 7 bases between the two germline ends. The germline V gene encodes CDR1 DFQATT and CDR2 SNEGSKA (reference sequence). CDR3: CSASRGYEQYF. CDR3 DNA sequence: TGCAGTGCTAGCCGGGGGTACGAGCAGTACTTC.

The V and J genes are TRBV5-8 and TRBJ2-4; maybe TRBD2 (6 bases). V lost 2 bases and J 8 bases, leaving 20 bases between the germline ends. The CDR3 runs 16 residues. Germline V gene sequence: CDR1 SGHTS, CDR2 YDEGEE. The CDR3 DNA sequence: TGTGCCAGCAGCTTCTTTACCGGACAAGGAGGGGACATTCAGTACTTC. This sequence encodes CASSFFTGQGGDIQYF.

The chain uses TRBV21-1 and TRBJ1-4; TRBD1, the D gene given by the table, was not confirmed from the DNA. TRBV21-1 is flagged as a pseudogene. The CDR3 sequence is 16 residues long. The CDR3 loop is CASSTNSDRGNEKLFF. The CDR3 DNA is TGTGCCAGCAGCACCAACTCGGACAGGGGGAATGAAAAACTGTTTTTT.

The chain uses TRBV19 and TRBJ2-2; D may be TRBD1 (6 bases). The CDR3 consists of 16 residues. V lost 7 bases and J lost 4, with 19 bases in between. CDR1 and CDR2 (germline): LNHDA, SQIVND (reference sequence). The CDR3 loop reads CASNVRGTVGTGELFF. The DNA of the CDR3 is TGTGCCAGTAATGTGAGGGGGACGGTAGGCACCGGGGAGCTGTTTTTT.

CDR3 nucleotide sequence: TGCGCCAGCAGCTTGGATCCCCTGTCCGGGTACGAGCAGTACTTC. Its protein is CASSLDPLSGYEQYF. The chain has TRBV5-1 and TRBJ2-7; no definite D call. Germline CDR1 and CDR2: SGHRS and YFSETQ. CDR3 length: 15 residues. The germline V and J ends were trimmed by 0 bases and 4 bases, with 14 bases remaining between them. The full variable domain, completed using reference TRBV5-1 and TRBJ2-7, is KAGVTQTPRYLIKTRGQQVTLSCSPISGHRSVSWYQQTPGQGLQFLFEYFSETQRNKGNFPGRFSGRQFSNSRSEMNVSTLELGDSALYLCASSLDPLSGYEQYFGPGTRLTVT.